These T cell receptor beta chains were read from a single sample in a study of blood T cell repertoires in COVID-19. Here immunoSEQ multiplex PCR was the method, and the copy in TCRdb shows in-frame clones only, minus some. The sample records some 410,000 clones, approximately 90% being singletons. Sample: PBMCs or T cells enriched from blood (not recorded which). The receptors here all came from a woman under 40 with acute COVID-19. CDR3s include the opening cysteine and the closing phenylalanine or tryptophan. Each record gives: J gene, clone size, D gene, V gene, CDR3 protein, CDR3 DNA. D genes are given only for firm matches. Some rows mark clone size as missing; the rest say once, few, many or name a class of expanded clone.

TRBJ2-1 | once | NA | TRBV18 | CASSLHGSSSYNEQFF | TGTGCCAGCTCACTCCACGGGTCGAGCTCCTACAATGAGCAGTTCTTC
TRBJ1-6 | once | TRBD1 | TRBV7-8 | CASSLAPGGRIDSPLHF | TGTGCCAGCAGCTTAGCGCCAGGGGGTCGTATAGATTCACCCCTCCACTTT
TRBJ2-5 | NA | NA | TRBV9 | CASSVAGGPQETQYF | TGTGCCAGCAGCGTAGCCGGGGGACCGCAAGAGACCCAGTACTTC
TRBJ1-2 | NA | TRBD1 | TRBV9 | CASSVEGQGARRGGYTF | TGTGCCAGCAGCGTAGAGGGACAGGGGGCCCGACGCGGTGGCTACACCTTC
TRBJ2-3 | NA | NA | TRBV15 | CATSRGGTDTQYF | TGTGCCACCAGCAGAGGCGGCACAGATACGCAGTATTTT
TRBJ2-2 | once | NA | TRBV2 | CASSVRGGDTGELFF | TGTGCCAGCAGCGTCCGGGGAGGTGACACCGGGGAGCTGTTTTTT
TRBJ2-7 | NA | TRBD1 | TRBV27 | CASNGQGPPRGSEQYF | TGTGCCAGCAACGGACAGGGTCCTCCAAGGGGGAGCGAGCAGTACTTC
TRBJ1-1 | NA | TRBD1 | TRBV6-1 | CASSDPRDRGLGTEAFF | TGTGCCAGCAGTGACCCCCGGGACAGGGGGCTCGGCACTGAAGCTTTCTTT
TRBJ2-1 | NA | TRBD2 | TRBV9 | CASSASPGLADSYNEQFF | TGTGCCAGCAGCGCAAGTCCGGGACTAGCGGACTCCTACAATGAGCAGTTCTTC
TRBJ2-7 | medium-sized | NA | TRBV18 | CASSPPLGGYEQYF | TGTGCCAGCTCACCACCATTAGGGGGCTACGAGCAGTACTTC
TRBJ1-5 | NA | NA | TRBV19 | CASSIDEGSNQPQHF | TGTGCCAGTAGTATAGATGAGGGTAGCAATCAGCCCCAGCATTTT
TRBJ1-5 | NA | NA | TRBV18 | CASSPFQPSQRYSNQPQHF | TGTGCCAGCTCACCATTCCAACCCTCCCAGCGCTATAGCAATCAGCCCCAGCATTTT
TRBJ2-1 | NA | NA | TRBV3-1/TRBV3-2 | CASSQGWAAYNEQFF | TGTGCCAGCAGCCAAGGGTGGGCAGCCTACAATGAGCAGTTCTTC
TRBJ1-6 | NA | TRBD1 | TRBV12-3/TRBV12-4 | CASSRDRVSPLHF | TGTGCCAGCAGCCGAGACAGGGTTTCACCCCTCCACTTT
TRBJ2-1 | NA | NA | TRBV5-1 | CASSFQGPTYNEQFF | TGCGCCAGCAGCTTTCAGGGGCCGACCTACAATGAGCAGTTCTTC
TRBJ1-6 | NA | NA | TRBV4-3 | CASSPRHFFHSPLHF | TGCGCCAGCAGCCCGAGACATTTTTTCCATTCACCCCTCCACTTT
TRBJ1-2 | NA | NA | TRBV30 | CAWRRPGEGNYGYTF | TGTGCCTGGCGGCGCCCAGGGGAAGGGAACTATGGCTACACCTTC
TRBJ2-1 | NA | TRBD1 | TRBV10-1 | CASSDRTGLWSEQFF | TGCGCCAGCAGTGATAGGACAGGGTTGTGGAGTGAGCAGTTCTTC
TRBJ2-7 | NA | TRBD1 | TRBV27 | CATRHRDSSYEQYF | TGTGCCACCCGACACCGGGACAGTTCCTACGAGCAGTACTTC
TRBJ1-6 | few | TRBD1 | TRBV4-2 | CASSQEDRTPTYNSPLHF | TGTGCCAGCAGCCAAGAGGACAGGACACCGACATATAATTCACCCCTCCACTTT
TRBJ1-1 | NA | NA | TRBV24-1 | CATSDKGGRRNTEAFF | TGTGCCACCAGTGATAAGGGAGGGAGGAGGAACACTGAAGCTTTCTTT
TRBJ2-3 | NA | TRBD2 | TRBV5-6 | CASRRKGLAGGLTDTQYF | TGTGCCAGCCGCAGAAAGGGACTAGCGGGGGGGCTTACAGATACGCAGTATTTT
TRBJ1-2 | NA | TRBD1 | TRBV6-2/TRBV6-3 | CASSGQGFIINYGYTF | TGTGCCAGCAGCGGACAGGGGTTTATTATTAACTATGGCTACACCTTC
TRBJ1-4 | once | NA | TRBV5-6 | CASSQGLTRQFSF | TGTGCCAGCAGCCAAGGACTAACTCGACAGTTTTCTTTT
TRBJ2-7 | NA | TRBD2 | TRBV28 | CASSLVGSGETYEQYF | TGTGCCAGCAGTTTAGTCGGGAGCGGGGAGACCTACGAGCAGTACTTC
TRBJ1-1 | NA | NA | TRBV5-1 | CASSLEGSRYTEAFF | TGCGCCAGCAGCTTGGAAGGGAGTAGGTACACTGAAGCTTTCTTT
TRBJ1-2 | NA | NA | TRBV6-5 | CASQDPGENYGYTF | TGTGCCAGTCAGGATCCAGGGGAGAACTATGGCTACACCTTC
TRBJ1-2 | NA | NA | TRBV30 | CAWTDSNYGYTF | TGTGCCTGGACAGACTCTAACTATGGCTACACCTTC
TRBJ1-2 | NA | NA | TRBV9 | CASSVGGLGYTF | TGTGCCAGCAGCGTAGGGGGACTTGGCTACACCTTC
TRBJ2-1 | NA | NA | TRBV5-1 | CASSFAGDNYNEQFF | TGCGCCAGCAGCTTTGCAGGGGATAACTACAATGAGCAGTTCTTC
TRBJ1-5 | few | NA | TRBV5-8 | CASSSGYQYQPQHF | TGTGCCAGCAGTTCGGGGTATCAATATCAGCCCCAGCATTTT
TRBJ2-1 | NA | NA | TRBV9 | CASSVADNYNEQFF | TGTGCCAGCAGCGTAGCCGACAATTACAATGAGCAGTTCTTC
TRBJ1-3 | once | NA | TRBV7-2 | CASSLTVIGDSGNTIYF | TGTGCCAGCAGCTTAACCGTAATCGGGGACTCTGGAAACACCATATATTTT
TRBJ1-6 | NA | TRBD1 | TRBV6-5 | CASSYTGGNSPLHF | TGTGCCAGCAGTTACACAGGGGGCAATTCACCCCTCCACTTT
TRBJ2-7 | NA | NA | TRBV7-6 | CASSRGPYEQYF | TGTGCCAGCAGTAGAGGCCCCTACGAGCAGTACTTC
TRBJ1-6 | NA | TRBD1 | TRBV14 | CASSARDRGWNSPLHF | TGTGCCAGCAGCGCCCGGGACAGGGGGTGGAATTCACCCCTCCACTTT
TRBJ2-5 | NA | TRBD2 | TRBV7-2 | CASSLEGSGGVETQYF | TGTGCCAGCAGCTTAGAGGGTAGCGGGGGGGTAGAGACCCAGTACTTC
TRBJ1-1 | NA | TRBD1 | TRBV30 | CAWSSKGQGHTEAFF | TGTGCCTGGAGTAGTAAGGGACAGGGGCACACTGAAGCTTTCTTT
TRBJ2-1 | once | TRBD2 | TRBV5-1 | CASSGTRWRGDYNEQFF | TGCGCCAGCAGCGGAACGCGATGGCGGGGGGACTACAATGAGCAGTTCTTC
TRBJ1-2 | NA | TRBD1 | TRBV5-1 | CASSPTGAYGYTF | TGCGCCAGCAGCCCCACAGGGGCCTATGGCTACACCTTC
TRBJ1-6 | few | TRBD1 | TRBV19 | CASSIKTGGSSYNSPLHF | TGTGCCAGTAGTATAAAGACAGGGGGAAGCTCCTATAATTCACCCCTCCACTTT
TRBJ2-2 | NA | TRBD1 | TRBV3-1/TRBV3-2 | CASSPGQGRSTGELFF | TGTGCCAGCAGCCCCGGACAGGGTAGGAGCACCGGGGAGCTGTTTTTT
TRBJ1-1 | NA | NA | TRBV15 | CATSRPRWNTEAFF | TGTGCCACCAGCAGGCCTAGGTGGAACACTGAAGCTTTCTTT
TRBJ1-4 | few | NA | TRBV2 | CASSTLGNLGTNEKLFF | TGTGCCAGCAGTACACTAGGAAATTTGGGGACTAATGAAAAACTGTTTTTT
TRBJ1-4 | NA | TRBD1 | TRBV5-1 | CASSPTGTGPEKLFF | TGCGCCAGCAGCCCAACCGGGACAGGGCCGGAAAAACTGTTTTTT
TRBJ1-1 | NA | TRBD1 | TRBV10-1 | CASRPDRGRMTEAFF | TGCGCCAGCAGACCGGACAGGGGGCGAATGACTGAAGCTTTCTTT
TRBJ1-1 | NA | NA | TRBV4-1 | CASSHDRETEAFF | TGCGCCAGCAGCCATGACCGGGAGACTGAAGCTTTCTTT
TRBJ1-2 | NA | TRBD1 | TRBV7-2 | CASSSGLVDRVYGYTF | TGTGCCAGCAGCTCGGGGCTCGTGGACAGGGTCTATGGCTACACCTTC
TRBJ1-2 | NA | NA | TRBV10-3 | CAISEGQGYGYTF | TGTGCCATCAGTGAAGGGCAGGGCTATGGCTACACCTTC